A selection of T cell receptor beta chains follows, all from one sample in a study of siplizumab effects on memory and regulatory T cells. Sequencing used immunoSEQ multiplex PCR; TCRdb keeps in-frame clones, though not all of them. The table records more than 45,000 clones, 85% to 95% of them present only once. What was sequenced was CD8+ T cells sorted from blood. The origin of the receptors is a human donor in good health. CDR3s include the opening cysteine and the closing phenylalanine or tryptophan. D genes are given only for firm matches. A clone size is listed for some rows: how often the clone was seen (once, few, many), or a class if it is expanded.

J gene: TRBJ2-5; CDR3 length: 17; clone size: .; V gene: TRBV2; D gene: TRBD1; CDR3 DNA: TGTGCCAGCAGTGAAGTGGCAGGGGGCGGAACGGGGGAGACCCAGTACTTC; CDR3 protein: CASSEVAGGGTGETQYF
J gene: TRBJ2-1; CDR3 length: 14; clone size: .; V gene: TRBV7-2; D gene: .; CDR3 DNA: TGTGCCAGCAGCCATTCGGCAGGTATGAGAGAGCAGTTCTTC; CDR3 protein: CASSHSAGMREQFF
J gene: TRBJ2-5; CDR3 length: 15; clone size: .; V gene: TRBV19; D gene: TRBD2; CDR3 DNA: TGTGCCAGTAGCCGAGACACTGCGGGGGTAAAGACCCAGTACTTC; CDR3 protein: CASSRDTAGVKTQYF
J gene: TRBJ1-5; CDR3 length: 16; clone size: .; V gene: TRBV5-1; D gene: TRBD1; CDR3 DNA: TGCGCCAGCAGCTTGATTGGCGGGACAGGGGATCAGCCCCAGCATTTT; CDR3 protein: CASSLIGGTGDQPQHF
J gene: TRBJ2-1; CDR3 length: 16; clone size: .; V gene: TRBV27; D gene: TRBD1; CDR3 DNA: TGTGCCAGCAGTTTATCGGGGCAGGGGGCTAACAATGAGCAGTTCTTC; CDR3 protein: CASSLSGQGANNEQFF
J gene: TRBJ2-7; CDR3 length: 16; clone size: .; V gene: TRBV14; D gene: .; CDR3 DNA: TGTGCCAGCAGCCCAAGCAGGGGGGGGCCCTCCTACGAGCAGTACTTC; CDR3 protein: CASSPSRGGPSYEQYF
J gene: TRBJ2-1; CDR3 length: 21; clone size: .; V gene: TRBV4-3; D gene: TRBD2; CDR3 DNA: TGCGCCAGCAGCCAAGAACCCTATCCCGGGACTAGCGGGAAGCACCCCAATGAGCAGTTCTTC; CDR3 protein: CASSQEPYPGTSGKHPNEQFF
J gene: TRBJ2-7; CDR3 length: 15; clone size: .; V gene: TRBV7-9; D gene: TRBD2; CDR3 DNA: TGTGCCAGCAGCTTAACCGCCAGCGGGATCTACGAGCAGTACTTC; CDR3 protein: CASSLTASGIYEQYF
J gene: TRBJ2-6; CDR3 length: 15; clone size: .; V gene: TRBV27; D gene: .; CDR3 DNA: TGTGCCAGCAGTCCCGGGACCTCTGGGGCCAACGTCCTGACTTTC; CDR3 protein: CASSPGTSGANVLTF
J gene: TRBJ1-5; CDR3 length: 14; clone size: .; V gene: TRBV28; D gene: TRBD1; CDR3 DNA: TGTGCCAGCAGTTCGGAGGGGGCCAATCAGCCCCAGCATTTT; CDR3 protein: CASSSEGANQPQHF
J gene: TRBJ2-2; CDR3 length: 15; clone size: once; V gene: TRBV7-9; D gene: .; CDR3 DNA: TGTGCCAGCAGCTTAACTATGAATGAGGCCGGGGAGCTGTTTTTT; CDR3 protein: CASSLTMNEAGELFF
J gene: TRBJ2-3; CDR3 length: 15; clone size: .; V gene: TRBV5-4; D gene: .; CDR3 DNA: TGTGCCAGCAGCCCGGAACTAGCTAGCACAGATACGCAGTATTTT; CDR3 protein: CASSPELASTDTQYF
J gene: TRBJ2-5; CDR3 length: 13; clone size: .; V gene: TRBV5-4; D gene: .; CDR3 DNA: TGTGCCAGCAGCTTGAGAGGGCAAGAGACCCAGTACTTC; CDR3 protein: CASSLRGQETQYF
J gene: TRBJ2-7; CDR3 length: 15; clone size: .; V gene: TRBV9; D gene: TRBD2; CDR3 DNA: TGTGCCAGCAGCGTAGCAAGCGGGAGCATCTACGAGCAGTACTTC; CDR3 protein: CASSVASGSIYEQYF